These T cell receptor beta chains were read from a single sample in a study of OX40 agonist ivuxolimab in advanced cancers. Sequencing was performed with immunoSEQ multiplex PCR; in TCRdb, only in-frame clones are kept and a portion is missing. The data contain 45,000 to 60,000 clones, roughly nine tenths of them singletons. The source was CD4+ or CD8+ T cells sorted from blood, collected in a trial of the OX40 agonist ivuxolimab. The receptors stem from an adult with an advanced solid tumor such as melanoma, head and neck, liver or kidney cancer. Both conserved end residues are part of each CDR3. A D gene is named only where the DNA matches it firmly. Clone sizes are given selectively: once, few, many, or a class where the clone is expanded.

NA | TRBJ1-1 | TRBV28 | NA | TGTGCCAGCAGCCGTTGGGGGTCGGTGAACACTGAAGCTTTCTTT | CASSRWGSVNTEAFF
NA | TRBJ2-7 | TRBV6-5 | NA | TGTGCCAGCAGGGAGACAGGAATCTACGAGCAGTACTTC | CASRETGIYEQYF
TRBD1 | TRBJ2-2 | TRBV5-1 | NA | TGCGCCAGCAGCTCGAAATCCGGGACAGCGAACACCGGGGAGCTGTTTTTT | CASSSKSGTANTGELFF
TRBD1 | TRBJ2-7 | TRBV6-1 | NA | TGTGCCAGCAGTGCGGGACAGACCTACGAGCAGTACTTC | CASSAGQTYEQYF
TRBD2 | TRBJ2-7 | TRBV10-3 | NA | TGTGCCATCAGTGGACGCCGGACTAGCGGGAACGAGCAGTACTTC | CAISGRRTSGNEQYF
NA | TRBJ2-1 | TRBV5-1 | NA | TGCGCCAGCAGCGGCTCCCTGCCCCTCAATGAGCAGTTCTTC | CASSGSLPLNEQFF
TRBD1 | TRBJ2-7 | TRBV11-1 | NA | TGTGCCAGCAGCTCCGGGACAGGGGCCTACGAGCAGTACTTC | CASSSGTGAYEQYF
NA | TRBJ2-3 | TRBV11-3 | few | TGTGCCAGCAGCTCTTCCGGGAGCCTCGCCACGGATACGCAGTATTTT | CASSSSGSLATDTQYF
NA | TRBJ2-7 | TRBV21-1 | NA | TGTGCCAGCAGCGGCGGACAGCGCTACGAGCAGTACTTC | CASSGGQRYEQYF
NA | TRBJ2-7 | TRBV21-1 | few | TGTGCCAGCAGCAAAGATGCGGACAGGGGTCCCGAGCAGTACTTC | CASSKDADRGPEQYF
TRBD1 | TRBJ1-1 | TRBV27 | NA | TGTGCCAGCAGTTTCCCGATTAAGACAGGGGGTTGGTACACTGAAGCTTTCTTT | CASSFPIKTGGWYTEAFF
TRBD1 | TRBJ2-7 | TRBV4-1 | NA | TGCGCCAGCAGCCACACGCTGGGGGACAGATTGTTCTACGAGCAGTACTTC | CASSHTLGDRLFYEQYF
NA | TRBJ1-2 | TRBV6-1 | NA | TGTGCCAGCAGTGCCCAGGGAGACTATGGCTACACCTTC | CASSAQGDYGYTF
NA | TRBJ2-2 | TRBV27 | NA | TGTGCCAGCAGCCCCCAGGGGGGGTGGACCGGGGAGCTGTTTTTT | CASSPQGGWTGELFF
NA | TRBJ2-7 | TRBV7-3 | NA | TGTGCCAGCAGCGAAGGACCGATCTACGAGCAGTACTTC | CASSEGPIYEQYF
NA | TRBJ2-2 | TRBV13 | NA | TGTGCCAGCAGCCCTGTCGGAGGGGATCCCGGGGAGCTGTTTTTT | CASSPVGGDPGELFF
TRBD1 | TRBJ1-1 | TRBV7-3 | once | TGTGCCAGCAGCTTAATCTTTCGGGGACAGGGGAGGACTGAAGCTTTCTTT | CASSLIFRGQGRTEAFF
NA | TRBJ2-5 | TRBV5-6 | NA | TGTGCCAGCAGCTCCCTAACGGGGGGCGAGACCCAGTACTTC | CASSSLTGGETQYF
NA | TRBJ2-7 | TRBV14 | NA | TGTGCCAGCCAGGCAACGGGACACGTCTACGAGCAGTACTTC | CASQATGHVYEQYF
TRBD2 | TRBJ2-1 | TRBV7-8 | NA | TGTGCCAGCAGCTTACTAGCGGGGATCAATGAGCAGTTCTTC | CASSLLAGINEQFF
NA | TRBJ1-2 | TRBV6-5 | NA | TGTGCCAGCAGTTACTCGAACTATGGCTACACCTTC | CASSYSNYGYTF
NA | TRBJ2-3 | TRBV11-2 | NA | TGTGCCAGCACCGAAAGAAGCCAAGGGGCGAATACGCAGTATTTT | CASTERSQGANTQYF
TRBD2 | TRBJ2-7 | TRBV5-4 | once | TGTGCCAGCAGCCGGCGCGTACGGGGGCCTAGCGGGAGCCACGAGCAGTACTTC | CASSRRVRGPSGSHEQYF
TRBD1 | TRBJ1-3 | TRBV9 | few | TGTGCCAGCAGCGTTTCGGGACAGGGGAGTGGAAACACCATATATTTT | CASSVSGQGSGNTIYF
TRBD2 | TRBJ2-7 | TRBV10-2 | NA | TGCGCCAGCGTACGTAGCGGGGGGCGGGAGCAGTACTTC | CASVRSGGREQYF
TRBD1 | TRBJ2-7 | TRBV28 | NA | TGTGCCAGCAGTTCCGCGGGGGGACAGGGGAACGAGCAGTACTTC | CASSSAGGQGNEQYF
NA | TRBJ1-3 | TRBV6-6 | NA | TGTGCTAGCGGGGTCTCCTTCTCTGGAAACACCATATATTTT | CASGVSFSGNTIYF
NA | TRBJ1-6 | TRBV5-1 | NA | TGCGCCAGCAGCTTGGTGGGGGCAGTTAATTCACCCCTCCACTTT | CASSLVGAVNSPLHF
NA | TRBJ1-6 | TRBV5-8 | NA | TGTGCCAGCAGCTTGGTAGCGGGGTCACCCCTCCACTTT | CASSLVAGSPLHF